What follows are 10 T cell receptor beta chains derived from one specimen sequenced in a study of kidney transplant recipient with SARS-CoV-2 infection. A single record per CDR3 protein comes from TCRdb applying MiXCR to the reads. This sample has 200,000 to 300,000 distinct CDR3 sequences, with under 30% found just once. Sequencing was performed on a blood sample, taken at baseline and on day 111 from a kidney transplant recipient. The receptor source for this set is a male patient in his 30s who had COVID-19 and was a kidney transplant recipient. A share of the T cells may be of graft donor origin.

At least ten counts were recorded for this clonotype. This sequence joins TRBV10-1 and TRBJ1-2, with D hard to call. The CDR3 loop spans 13 amino acids. V was trimmed by 6 bases and J by 2 bases, leaving 10 bases between them. Per germline, CDR1 WNHNN and CDR2 SYGVQD (reference sequence). For the CDR3, the DNA is TGCGCCAGCAGCGTGTCCCTGAACTATGGCTACACCTTC. Translation gives CASSVSLNYGYTF.

To note about this clonotype: This may come from a read error, since a much larger clone is one base off. The CDR3 sequence is CAGSQALRSGGTDTQYF. Here the CDR3 DNA reads TGCGCCGGCAGCCAAGCGCTGAGGTCGGGGGGAACAGATACGCAGTATTTT. The chain joins TRBV4-1 to TRBJ2-3; 7 positions match TRBD2. The CDR3 spans 17 residues. Germline V gives CDR1 MGHRA, CDR2 YSYEKL.

Ten or more counts support this clonotype. The rearrangement uses TRBV7-3 and TRBJ2-5; D not resolved. This CDR3 comprises 13 residues. Germline V gene data show CDR1 as SGHTA and CDR2 as FQGTGA. Between the trimmed V and J ends, which lost 4 bases and 2 bases, there was a span of 8 bases. Here the CDR3 DNA reads TGTGCCAGCAGCTCCGCAGATCAAGAGACCCAGTACTTC. It specifies CASSSADQETQYF.

This clonotype was found many times. The V and J genes are TRBV7-2 and TRBJ2-7, with TRBD2 identical over 9 bases. The CDR3 is 17 amino acids. J gave up 7 bases and V 1 base, and 14 bases lay outside the gene matches. Germline CDR1 and CDR2: SGHTA and FQGNSA. The CDR3 DNA sequence: TGTGCCAGCAGCTTAGTACCTAGCGGGATCCCCTCGGTGGAGCAGTACTTC. This encodes CASSLVPSGIPSVEQYF.

This clonotype came up many times. CDR3 in amino acids: CASSYRNDLGKTYGYTF. CDR3 bases: TGTGCCAGCAGCTATCGCAACGATCTCGGAAAGACCTATGGCTACACCTTC. The V call is TRBV11-3, the J call TRBJ1-2; D is unresolved. Trimming removed 4 bases at V and 4 bases at J, with 22 bases between. Germline-derived CDR1 and CDR2 are SGHNT and YENEEA. This CDR3 has 17 amino acids.

A word on this clonotype: This sequence may be a read error, since a much larger clone differs from it by one base. V gene TRBV6-6 combines with J gene TRBJ2-3; D is possibly TRBD1 (6 bases). Germline V gene data show CDR1 as MNHNY and CDR2 as SVGAGI (reference sequence). V shed 0 bases and J shed 1 base, with 14 bases lying between them. The CDR3 extends over 17 amino acids. The CDR3 nucleotides are TGTGCCAGCAGTTACTCCGCAGGGAAGGGGGGCACAGATACGCAGTATTTT. Translating gives CASSYSAGKGGTDTQYF.

The chain carries TRBV7-9 and TRBJ2-1, with 11 bases identical to TRBD2. Trimming at V came to 4 bases and at J to 4 bases, leaving 6 bases not matched to a gene. The CDR3 totals 16 residues. Germline CDR1 reads SEHNR; CDR2 reads FQNEAQ (reference sequence). DNA of the CDR3: TGTGCCAGCAGCTGGCAACTAGCGGGAGTATACAATGAGCAGTTCTTC. Translation gives CASSWQLAGVYNEQFF.

This clonotype was counted many times. The CDR3 here is CASSPTPDRVQPQHF. The CDR3 nucleotides are TGCGCCAGCAGCCCCACCCCCGACAGAGTTCAGCCCCAGCATTTT. The rearrangement uses TRBV5-1 and TRBJ1-5; weak D call: TRBD1 (5 bases). The germline CDR1 and CDR2 sequences are SGHRS and YFSETQ. Trimming left V 4 bases short and J 6 bases short, with 17 bases between. The CDR3 runs 15 residues.

Many counts were recorded for this clonotype. The gene calls are TRBV7-1 and TRBJ1-2; D ambiguous. TRBV7-1 is known as an ORF, though its function is uncertain. V lost 4 bases and J lost 4, with 22 bases in between. This CDR3 region has 17 residues. CDR3 protein: CASSFANHEGKTYGYTF. The CDR3 DNA reads as TGTGCCAGCAGCTTTGCAAATCACGAGGGAAAGACCTATGGCTACACCTTC.

This clonotype was recorded many times. The chain has TRBV5-5 and TRBJ1-2; D is unresolved. V lost 7 bases and J 4 bases, leaving 23 bases between the germline ends. Germline values: CDR1 SGHKS, CDR2 YYEKEE (reference sequence). CDR3 length equals 16 residues. The CDR3 here is CASLLTVSRKTYGYTF. The DNA of the CDR3 is TGTGCCAGCTTGTTGACTGTCTCGCGAAAGACCTATGGCTACACCTTC.